The next 7 T cell receptor beta chains were all read from a single sample in a study of CD8+ T cells in alopecia areata. Sequencing templates came from extracted RNA that was reverse transcribed into cDNA. TCRdb's copy holds only in-frame clones and misses some; the assay was immunoSEQ multiplex PCR. Among 90,000 to 100,000 clones listed, more than 55% were seen once. Treatment: oral pan-JAK inhibitor, 5-10 mg twice daily. The input for sequencing was CD8+ T cells sorted from blood, taken at week 4, from a patient treated with tofacitinib. These receptor sequences come from a human donor with alopecia areata.

The chain combines TRBV7-9 with TRBJ2-7, with D hard to call. This CDR3 is 14 amino acids long. Trimming left V 1 base short and J 5 bases short, with 12 bases between. Looked up from germline, CDR1 is SEHNR and CDR2 is FQNEAQ (reference sequence). The CDR3 DNA follows: TGTGCCAGCAGCTTAGGGGCAAGGATTGACGAGCAGTACTTC. Translation gives CASSLGARIDEQYF.

The chain has TRBV15 and TRBJ2-5, with D hard to call. The germline gives CDR1 LNHNV, CDR2 YYDKDF (reference sequence). CDR3 length: 13 amino acids. V was cut by 6 bases and J by 2 bases, with 10 bases left in between. The CDR3: CATRMIGQETQYF. CDR3 nucleotide sequence: TGTGCCACCAGGATGATCGGGCAAGAGACCCAGTACTTC.

This clone was detected a few times. The V call is TRBV6-5, the J call TRBJ1-2; 8 nucleotides align to TRBD1. CDR1 MNHEY and CDR2 SVGAGI come from the germline V gene. CDR3 length equals 15 residues. Germline trimming cut 4 bases from V and 4 bases from J; bases unmatched to any gene: 8. The CDR3: CASSSQQGEGYGYTF. The CDR3 DNA is TGTGCCAGCAGTTCCCAACAGGGGGAGGGCTATGGCTACACCTTC.

V and J are TRBV4-3 and TRBJ2-3, with 11 bases aligning to TRBD2. The CDR3 is made up of 17 amino acids. Germline V CDR1 and CDR2: LGHNA, YSLEER. Trimming removed 0 bases from V and 3 bases from J; junction bases left unmatched: 5. CDR3 region: CASSQDWVAGGTDTQYF. The CDR3 bases are TGCGCCAGCAGCCAAGATTGGGTAGCGGGGGGGACAGATACGCAGTATTTT.

The DNA of the CDR3 is TGTGCCAGCAGTCTGACGGATGAGCAGTTCTTC. Amino acids: CASSLTDEQFF. J is TRBJ2-1 and V is TRBV11-2; D is undetermined. Between the trimmed V and J ends, which lost 6 bases and 8 bases, there was a span of 8 bases. The CDR3 spans 11 residues. Germline CDR1 is SGHAT and CDR2 is FQNNGV. Full variable domain (rest looked up from reference TRBV11-2 and TRBJ2-1): EAGVAQSPRYKIIEKRQSVAFWCNPISGHATLYWYQQILGQGPKLLIQFQNNGVVDDSQLPKDRFSAERLKGVDSTLKIQPAKLEDSAVYLCASSLTDEQFFGPGTRLTVL.

Remarks on this clone: Other nucleotide sequences in the sample specify the same CDR3. The chain has TRBV5-1 and TRBJ1-1; D perhaps matches TRBD1 (5 bases). This CDR3 has 15 amino acids. Trimming stripped 0 bases from V and 0 bases from J, with 9 bases between. Germline V gene lookup returns CDR1 SGHRS and CDR2 YFSETQ. As DNA, the CDR3 is TGCGCCAGCAGCTTGGTTAGGGGATTGAACACTGAAGCTTTCTTT. Residues: CASSLVRGLNTEAFF.

The V gene is TRBV13, the J gene TRBJ2-6, with 7 bases that match TRBD1. This CDR3 comprises 17 residues. The germline V gene encodes CDR1 PRHDT and CDR2 FYEKMQ (reference sequence). V lost 5 bases, J lost 0 bases, and 7 bases stayed unmatched. The CDR3 sequence: CASSPGTESSGANVLTF. The CDR3 nucleotides read TGTGCCAGCAGCCCCGGGACAGAGAGCTCTGGGGCCAACGTCCTGACTTTC.